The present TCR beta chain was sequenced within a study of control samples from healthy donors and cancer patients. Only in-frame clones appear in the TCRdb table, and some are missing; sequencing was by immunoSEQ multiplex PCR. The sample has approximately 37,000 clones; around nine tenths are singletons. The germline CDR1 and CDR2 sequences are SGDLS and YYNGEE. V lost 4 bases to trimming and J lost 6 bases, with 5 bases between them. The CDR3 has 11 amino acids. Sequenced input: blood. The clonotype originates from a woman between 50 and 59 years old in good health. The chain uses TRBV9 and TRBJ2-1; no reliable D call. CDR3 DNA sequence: TGTGCCAGCAGCAGCCTCAATGAGCAGTTCTTC. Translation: CASSSLNEQFF.